This entry is about one T cell receptor (beta chain). The target antigen is unknown. The data are from a study of shared clonotypes between healthy human individuals. CD4+ cells underwent separation, giving CD45RA+ naive and CD45RA-negative memory subsets. Study-wide results and limits: About 5% of naive CD4 clonotypes were shared across several donors. Among non-shared clonotypes, generation probabilities were lower than among those shared by all four donors.

The germline V and J ends were trimmed by 5 bases and 3 bases, with 17 bases remaining between them. The CDR3 consists of 15 residues. CDR1 and CDR2 (germline): MNHNY, SVGAGI (reference sequence). Method: immunoSEQ multiplex PCR; TCRdb's copy keeps in-frame clones and lacks some. This sample carries 1,500,000 or so clones, about 96% of them seen once, and the ten largest clones take roughly 1.2%. The sequence was collected from a man aged 25 to 45 in good health. The material sequenced was naive CD4+ T cells sorted from blood. Subset denoted: CD45RA+ positively selected. The chain links TRBV6-6 to TRBJ2-7; D remains ambiguous. CDR3 sequence reads: CASSSLPGPNYEQYF. The CDR3 nucleotides are TGTGCCAGCAGTAGCCTCCCCGGGCCCAACTACGAGCAGTACTTC.